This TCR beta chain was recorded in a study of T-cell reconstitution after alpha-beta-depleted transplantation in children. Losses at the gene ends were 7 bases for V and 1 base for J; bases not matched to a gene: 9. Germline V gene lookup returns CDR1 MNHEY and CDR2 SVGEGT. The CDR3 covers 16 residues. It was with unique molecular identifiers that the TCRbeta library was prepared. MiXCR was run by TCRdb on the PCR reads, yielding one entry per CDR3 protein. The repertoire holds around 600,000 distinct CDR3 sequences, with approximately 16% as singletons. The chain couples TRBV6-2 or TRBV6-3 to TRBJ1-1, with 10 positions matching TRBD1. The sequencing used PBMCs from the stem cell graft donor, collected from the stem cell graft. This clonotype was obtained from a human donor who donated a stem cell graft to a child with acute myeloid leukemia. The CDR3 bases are TGTGCCAGCAAGGGGGACAGGGGAAAATCGAACACTGAAGCTTTCTTT. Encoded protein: CASKGDRGKSNTEAFF.